The 27 T cell receptor beta chains given below trace back to one sample, sequenced in a study of CD8+CD57+ T cells in acquired aplastic anemia. Using genomic DNA as the template, TCR beta VDJ and CDR3 profiling was carried out. TCRdb redid the calling of the reads with MiXCR, one entry per CDR3 protein. The sample includes approximately 50,000 distinct CDR3 sequences, approximately 78% of them seen just once. The sample consisted of sorted CD4+, CD8+, or CD8+CD57+ T cells (not recorded which) from PBMCs. Source of these receptors: a human donor in good health, serving as a control.

This clonotype has a handful of counts. The CDR3 reads CASKDGLAGNNEQFF. The DNA for the CDR3 is TGCGCCAGCAAGGACGGACTAGCGGGGAACAATGAGCAGTTCTTC. V usage is TRBV10-2 and J usage is TRBJ2-1; 12 bases line up with TRBD2. J gave up 5 bases and V 7 bases, and 6 bases lay outside the gene matches. Germline V CDR1 and CDR2: WSHSY, SAAADI. The CDR3 has 15 amino acids.

V and J are TRBV5-1 and TRBJ1-1, with 8 bases that match TRBD1. CDR3 length: 15 residues. CDR1 and CDR2 from the germline V gene are SGHRS and YFSETQ. V dropped 4 bases and J dropped 5; count of bases not matched to a gene: 10. The CDR3 bases are TGCGCCAGCAGCCCAACAACAGGGGGAGGGACTGAAGCTTTCTTT. Translated: CASSPTTGGGTEAFF.

This clonotype was recorded many times. V usage is TRBV6-5 and J usage is TRBJ2-2; perhaps TRBD2 as D (6 bases). The ends were cut back, 4 bases at V and 3 bases at J, with 9 bases in the middle. The germline CDR1 and CDR2 sequences are MNHEY and SVGAGI. The CDR3 has 14 residues. The chain's CDR3 is CASSWEADTGELFF. The DNA of the CDR3 is TGTGCCAGCAGTTGGGAGGCGGACACCGGGGAGCTGTTTTTT.

The genes are TRBV15 and TRBJ2-6; TRBD2 might be the D (7 bases). In germline, CDR1 is LNHNV, CDR2 YYDKDF (reference sequence). Trimming left V 7 bases short and J 4 bases short, with 11 bases between. The length of the CDR3 is 14 residues. For the CDR3, the DNA is TGTGCCACCAAAGGGGGGGGAGGGGCCAACGTCCTGACTTTC. It yields the protein CATKGGGGANVLTF.

This clonotype was counted a few times. V gene TRBV15 combines with J gene TRBJ2-7; TRBD2 matches 11 bases. The CDR3 runs 17 residues. The V segment lost 2 bases and the J segment 6 bases; nucleotides outside the gene matches: 12. Germline V CDR1 and CDR2: LNHNV, YYDKDF (reference sequence). CDR3 protein: CATSRRKFGTSGFEQYF. In DNA form, the CDR3 reads TGTGCCACCAGCAGAAGAAAATTCGGGACTAGCGGATTCGAGCAGTACTTC.

The J gene is TRBJ1-2, the V gene TRBV4-2; no firm D call. V was cut by 0 bases and J by 2 bases, with 7 bases left in between. The germline V gene encodes CDR1 LGHNA and CDR2 YNFKEQ. The CDR3 runs 14 residues. DNA of the CDR3: TGTGCCAGCAGCCAAGAGGGCATAAACTATGGCTACACCTTC. Amino acid sequence: CASSQEGINYGYTF.

This clonotype was detected many times. V and J are TRBV6-5 and TRBJ2-7, with 10 nucleotides matching TRBD1. J was trimmed by 4 bases and V by 0 bases; bases with no gene match: 3. There are 15 residues in the CDR3. Germline CDR1 reads MNHEY; CDR2 reads SVGAGI. The CDR3 DNA reads as TGTGCCAGCAGTTACTCGACAGGGGGCCGGTACGAGCAGTACTTC. Translation gives CASSYSTGGRYEQYF.

The V call is TRBV13, the J call TRBJ2-2, with TRBD1 identical over 11 bases. Losses at the gene ends were 6 bases for V and 3 bases for J; bases not matched to a gene: 6. The CDR3 covers 16 residues. The germline V gene has CDR1 PRHDT and CDR2 FYEKMQ (reference sequence). In DNA, the CDR3 is TGTGCCAGCAGGTGGACAGGGGGCGCGTACACCGGGGAGCTGTTTTTT. Encoded protein: CASRWTGGAYTGELFF.

This clonotype was seen a single time. Germline is not matched at one junction end, which may reflect a read error. The genes are TRBV2 and TRBJ2-7, with 13 nucleotides matching TRBD2. This CDR3 contains 11 residues. Per the germline V gene, CDR1 is SNHLY and CDR2 is FYNNEI. The CDR3 DNA is TGTGCCAGCAAACGACTAGCGGGAGGCAACTTC. Its protein product is CASKRLAGGNF.

This clonotype has a single count. The chain joins TRBV9 to TRBJ2-2; the D is unclear. Germline V gene lookup returns CDR1 SGDLS and CDR2 YYNGEE. The CDR3 runs to 14 residues. Trimming removed 0 bases from V and 8 bases from J, with 11 bases in between. CDR3 nucleotides: TGTGCCAGCAGCGTAGGAGGCCCGGCGGGGGAGCTGTTTTTT. It translates to CASSVGGPAGELFF.

This chain uses TRBV10-2 with TRBJ1-1, with D possibly matching TRBD1 (5 bases). The CDR3 runs 13 residues. Trimming left V 6 bases short and J 0 bases short, with 8 bases between. Germline loops: CDR1 WSHSY, CDR2 SAAADI. Written as DNA, the CDR3 is TGCGCCAGCAGGAAGGGGATGAACACTGAAGCTTTCTTT. It specifies CASRKGMNTEAFF.

The gene calls are TRBV24-1 and TRBJ2-5; either TRBD1 or TRBD2 may supply D (5 bases each). Germline CDR1 is KGHDR and CDR2 is SFDVKD. The V gene lost 3 bases and the J gene lost 9 bases, with 13 bases spanning the gap. CDR3 size: 13 residues. The CDR3 sequence: CATSDAPGQPQYF. The CDR3 DNA reads TGTGCCACCAGTGATGCCCCGGGGCAGCCCCAGTACTTC.

This chain links TRBV10-3 with TRBJ1-2; 10 bases line up with TRBD1. After removal of 6 bases from V and 6 bases from J, the junction contained 13 bases not matched to a gene. Germline assignment: CDR1 ENHRY and CDR2 SYGVKD. The CDR3 extends over 16 amino acids. The CDR3 loop is CAISAWDRGSVDGYTF. CDR3 in DNA: TGTGCCATCAGCGCCTGGGACAGGGGCTCTGTGGATGGCTACACCTTC.

The rearrangement uses TRBV7-2 and TRBJ2-1; no clear D gene. CDR1 is SGHTA and CDR2 is FQGNSA in the germline V gene. The CDR3 sequence is 13 residues long. Trimming left V 3 bases short and J 8 bases short, with 11 bases between. The DNA for the CDR3 is TGTGCCAGCAGCTTCGTTCAGCACGATGAGCAGTTCTTC. Amino acids: CASSFVQHDEQFF.

This clonotype came up a few times. V gene TRBV7-9 combines with J gene TRBJ1-1, with D hard to call. Trimming left V 1 base short and J 1 base short, with 7 bases between. The CDR3 spans 14 residues. The V gene's germline CDR1 is SEHNR and CDR2 FQNEAQ (reference sequence). The CDR3 protein is CASSLGGENTEAFF. As DNA, the CDR3 is TGTGCCAGCAGCTTAGGCGGGGAGAACACTGAAGCTTTCTTT.

The chain employs TRBV2 and TRBJ2-2, with a possible D match to TRBD2 (5 bases). The length of the CDR3 is 14 residues. Germline-derived CDR1 and CDR2 are SNHLY and FYNNEI. Trimming shortened V by 8 bases and J by 6 bases, and 16 bases separated the two germline ends. DNA for the CDR3: TGTGCCAGCCGAGGGTCGGGTCGCGCCGGGGAGCTGTTTTTT. It specifies CASRGSGRAGELFF.

V is TRBV10-3 and J is TRBJ1-1; 7 bases agree with TRBD1. Germline values: CDR1 ENHRY, CDR2 SYGVKD. The CDR3 sequence is 14 residues long. Germline trimming cut 8 bases from V and 3 bases from J; bases unmatched to any gene: 9. This CDR3 reads CAIRGWQGDTEAFF. CDR3 sequence (DNA): TGTGCCATCCGGGGGTGGCAGGGGGACACTGAAGCTTTCTTT.

The V and J genes are TRBV24-1 and TRBJ1-5, with D possibly TRBD1 on 5 matching bases. CDR3 size: 13 residues. Deletions cut 9 bases from V and 4 bases from J, with 12 bases between. The germline V gene encodes CDR1 KGHDR and CDR2 SFDVKD. CDR3 residues: CATGGELNQPQHF. The CDR3 DNA reads as TGTGCCACCGGGGGGGAGCTTAATCAGCCCCAGCATTTT.

CDR3 nucleotide sequence: TGTGCCAGCGCGGGGAATGAGCAGTTCTTC. This encodes CASAGNEQFF. The chain combines TRBV9 with TRBJ2-1, with D maybe TRBD2 (6 bases). Germline V lookup: CDR1 SGDLS, CDR2 YYNGEE. The CDR3 is 10 amino acids. V was trimmed by 7 bases and J by 7 bases, leaving 6 bases between them.

This clonotype was recorded only once. The chain carries TRBV7-9 and TRBJ2-7; weak D call: TRBD1 (6 bases). This CDR3 has 13 amino acids. Germline assignment: CDR1 SEHNR and CDR2 FQNEAQ (reference sequence). Trimming stripped 5 bases from V and 3 bases from J, with 11 bases between. CDR3 bases: TGTGCCAGCAGCCCGGGACACCTCTACGAGCAGTACTTC. It codes for CASSPGHLYEQYF. The full variable domain, rest sourced from reference TRBV7-9 and TRBJ2-7, is DTGVSQNPRHKITKRGQNVTFRCDPISEHNRLYWYRQTLGQGPEFLTYFQNEAQLEKSRLLSDRFSAERPKGSFSTLEIQRTEQGDSAMYLCASSPGHLYEQYFGPGTRLTVT.

The chain has TRBV2 and TRBJ1-2; possible D gene TRBD1, 5 bases. The germline V gene encodes CDR1 SNHLY and CDR2 FYNNEI. With 6 bases removed from V and 7 bases from J, the gap between germline ends came to 12 bases. The CDR3 runs 12 residues. This CDR3 is CASRGSGGGYTF. In nucleotides, the CDR3 is TGTGCCAGCAGGGGCTCCGGGGGTGGCTACACCTTC.

J is TRBJ2-7 and V is TRBV5-1, with a possible D match to TRBD1 (5 bases). Germline CDR1 reads SGHRS; CDR2 reads YFSETQ. There are 14 residues in the CDR3. V lost 1 base and J 5 bases, leaving 13 bases between the germline ends. This chain's CDR3 is CASSLTVRAHEQYF. The DNA of the CDR3 is TGCGCCAGCAGCTTGACGGTCAGGGCCCACGAGCAGTACTTC.

The gene calls are TRBV15 and TRBJ2-5; tentative D call: TRBD2 (6 bases). The germline gives CDR1 LNHNV, CDR2 YYDKDF (reference sequence). The CDR3 runs to 13 residues. Trimming removed 3 bases from V and 4 bases from J, with 9 bases in between. The CDR3 DNA reads TGTGCCACCAGCAGTGTGGGAGGAGAGACCCAGTACTTC. Protein product: CATSSVGGETQYF.

This clonotype has ten or more counts. The chain has TRBV11-2 and TRBJ2-3; 10 positions agree with TRBD2. The CDR3 has 15 amino acids. Germline lookup yields CDR1 SGHAT and CDR2 FQNNGV. Unmatched junction bases numbered 4, after V lost 2 bases and J lost 5 bases. Here the CDR3 reads CASSLLAGVGDTQYF. CDR3 bases: TGTGCCAGCAGCTTACTAGCGGGAGTGGGAGATACGCAGTATTTT.

The V call is TRBV9, the J call TRBJ1-2; D is undetermined. Per the germline V gene, CDR1 is SGDLS and CDR2 is YYNGEE. This CDR3 is 13 amino acids long. With 0 bases removed from V and 5 bases from J, the gap between germline ends came to 8 bases. CDR3 bases: TGTGCCAGCAGCGTAGGCGAAGGGTATGGCTACACCTTC. It codes for CASSVGEGYGYTF.

V and J are TRBV25-1 and TRBJ1-6; D might be TRBD1 (6 bases). Germline V gene lookup returns CDR1 MGHDK and CDR2 SYGVNS. This CDR3 has 15 amino acids. Trimming removed 2 bases from V and 10 bases from J, with 15 bases in between. The CDR3 nucleotides read TGTGCCAGCAGTGAACTTTTCCCAGGGGTGTCACCCCTCCACTTT. Residues: CASSELFPGVSPLHF.

The chain couples TRBV19 to TRBJ2-1; the D gene is possibly TRBD1 (7 bases). Per germline, CDR1 LNHDA and CDR2 SQIVND (reference sequence). This CDR3 is 13 amino acids long. V lost 1 base and J 9 bases, leaving 10 bases between the germline ends. Here the CDR3 DNA reads TGTGCCAGTAGTATAGGGCAGGGGGGTGAGCAGTTCTTC. Residues: CASSIGQGGEQFF. Full variable domain (remainder filled in from reference TRBV19 and TRBJ2-1): DGGITQSPKYLFRKEGQNVTLSCEQNLNHDAMYWYRQDPGQGLRLIYYSQIVNDFQKGDIAEGYSVSREKKESFPLTVTSAQKNPTAFYLCASSIGQGGEQFFGPGTRLTVL.